Described below is a single T cell receptor beta chain sequence and its context. Its antigen is not identified. The data stem from a study of T cells after yellow fever vaccination. TCRdb reprocessed the 5' RACE reads via MiXCR and lists one record per CDR3 protein. This repertoire shows hundreds of thousands of distinct CDR3 sequences, around an eighth found once; its top ten account for about 15%. General observations from the study: Overlap between CD4 and CD8 compartments was detected for a small share of clonotypes. Among primary-vaccination clones, most reappeared after the booster, at almost 98% for CD4 and approximately 90% for CD8.

Germline values: CDR1 SNHLY, CDR2 FYNNEI. V was pared by 8 bases and J by 2 bases, with 14 bases between. The CDR3 runs to 14 residues. This receptor was obtained from a man aged 25 to 40 who received the YFV17D yellow fever vaccine. The sequencing here drew on PBMCs, taken on the day of the yellow fever booster vaccination. The chain is built from TRBV2 and TRBJ2-3; either TRBD1 or TRBD2 may fit D (6 bases each). The CDR3 spells CASLPGGFTDTQYF. The CDR3 DNA reads TGTGCCAGCTTACCCGGGGGCTTCACAGATACGCAGTATTTT.